The 20 T cell receptor beta chains below were found in one sample sequenced in a study of blood T cell repertoires in COVID-19. Generated by immunoSEQ multiplex PCR, the TCRdb table keeps only in-frame clones and is missing some. Here the sample spans around 170,000 clones, approximately 83% being singletons. The sequencing input was peripheral blood. The source is a man aged 45 to 65 with active or convalescent COVID-19.

The V and J genes are TRBV3-1 (or the pseudogene TRBV3-2) and TRBJ2-7; D might be TRBD1 (5 bases). The ends were cut back, 0 bases at V and 9 bases at J, with 12 bases in the middle. Germline V gene lookup returns CDR1 LGHDT and CDR2 YNNKEL (reference sequence). The CDR3 totals 13 residues. The chain's CDR3 is CASSQEGQGRQYF. CDR3 sequence (DNA): TGTGCCAGCAGCCAAGAGGGGCAGGGCAGGCAGTACTTC.

V is TRBV5-1 and J is TRBJ2-7; D might be TRBD1 (5 bases). CDR3 size: 15 residues. Trimming cost V 0 bases and J 3 bases, with 13 bases left between them. Germline CDR1 SGHRS, CDR2 YFSETQ. CDR3 sequence reads: CASSLGPDSYYEQYF. The CDR3 nucleotides are TGCGCCAGCAGCTTGGGCCCCGACAGCTACTACGAGCAGTACTTC.

V is TRBV11-2 and J is TRBJ2-7; a weak D match, TRBD1 (6 bases). V was trimmed by 5 bases and J by 4 bases, leaving 18 bases between them. CDR1 and CDR2 (germline): SGHAT, FQNNGV. The CDR3 spans 15 residues. This chain's CDR3 is CASSPRRGQMYEQYF. The CDR3 bases are TGTGCCAGCAGCCCTAGGAGAGGACAGATGTACGAGCAGTACTTC.

This chain joins TRBV3-1 (or the pseudogene TRBV3-2) and TRBJ2-7; the D is unclear. Trimming stripped 1 base from V and 2 bases from J, with 3 bases between. The CDR3 length is 12 residues. CDR1 is LGHDT, CDR2 YNNKEL, per germline (reference sequence). DNA of the CDR3: TGTGCCAGCAGCCAAGTAGCCTACGAGCAGTACTTC. Encoded protein: CASSQVAYEQYF.

This chain uses TRBV20-1 with TRBJ2-5, with 10 bases that match TRBD2. V shed 3 bases, J shed 5 bases, and the junction held 9 bases outside the gene matches. Germline lookup yields CDR1 DFQATT and CDR2 SNEGSKA (reference sequence). This CDR3 is built from 15 residues. CDR3 coding DNA: TGCAGTGCTAGTGGACTAGCGGAAAAAGGGGAGACCCAGTACTTC. Translated, it gives CSASGLAEKGETQYF.

This clone came up once. CDR3 DNA sequence: TGTGCCAGCAGCCCAAGGACAGGGGGCTTTAGCTATGGCTACACCTTC. It is translated as CASSPRTGGFSYGYTF. The genes are TRBV9 and TRBJ1-2, with TRBD1 matching 11 bases. The germline V gene encodes CDR1 SGDLS and CDR2 YYNGEE. CDR3 length: 16 amino acids. V lost 4 bases, J lost 4 bases, and 9 bases stayed unmatched.

This chain uses TRBV28 with TRBJ1-4, with D possibly matching TRBD1 (5 bases). V lost 5 bases to trimming and J lost 8 bases, with 12 bases between them. The CDR3 runs 13 residues. CDR1 is MDHEN and CDR2 is SYDVKM in the germline V gene. The CDR3 here is CASSQGRREKLFF. CDR3 in DNA: TGTGCCAGCAGTCAGGGCCGGCGGGAAAAACTGTTTTTT.

J is TRBJ1-1 and V is TRBV29-1; D perhaps matches TRBD1 (5 bases). The CDR3 is 14 residues long. The germline V gene encodes CDR1 SQVTM and CDR2 ANQGSEA. The V end was cut by 7 bases, the J end by 4 bases, with 19 bases between. CDR3 protein: CSAGPGLWGTEAFF. The DNA of the CDR3 is TGCAGCGCCGGGCCGGGACTTTGGGGCACTGAAGCTTTCTTT.

The chain joins TRBV24-1 to TRBJ1-4; D remains ambiguous. CDR1 is KGHDR, CDR2 SFDVKD, per germline. The CDR3 loop spans 14 amino acids. The V and J ends lost 9 bases and 10 bases respectively, with 20 bases between them. The CDR3 nucleotides read TGTGCCACCCAACCGGGTCCCAACGGTGGAAAACTGTTTTTT. Translated, it gives CATQPGPNGGKLFF.

V usage is TRBV7-9 and J usage is TRBJ1-4; 9 positions agree with TRBD1. Germline V lookup: CDR1 SEHNR, CDR2 FQNEAQ (reference sequence). J gave up 5 bases and V 5 bases, and 6 bases lay outside the gene matches. The CDR3 consists of 15 residues. CDR3 in DNA: TGTGCCAGCAGCGCCTGGGACAGGGTAAATGAAAAACTGTTTTTT. Its protein product is CASSAWDRVNEKLFF.

This clone was counted a single time. V usage is TRBV7-3 and J usage is TRBJ2-2; a weak D match, TRBD1 (5 bases). The CDR3 length is 16 residues. Trimming stripped 2 bases from V and 4 bases from J, with 14 bases between. Germline CDR1 SGHTA, CDR2 FQGTGA. Here the CDR3 DNA reads TGTGCCAGCAGCTTATCGGCAGGGCCGGTCACCGGGGAGCTGTTTTTT. It yields the protein CASSLSAGPVTGELFF.

This chain connects TRBV4-2 to TRBJ2-7, with 7 bases identical to TRBD1. The CDR3 covers 14 residues. Germline V gene sequence: CDR1 LGHNA, CDR2 YNFKEQ. Unmatched junction bases numbered 4, after V lost 4 bases and J lost 1 base. The chain's CDR3 is CASSLRDSSYEQYF. In DNA, the CDR3 is TGTGCCAGCAGCCTCCGGGACAGTTCCTACGAGCAGTACTTC.

V and J are TRBV18 and TRBJ2-7, with D unresolved. The CDR3 runs to 14 residues. Germline CDR1 KGHSH, CDR2 LQKENI. Trimming shortened V by 1 base and J by 2 bases, and 9 bases separated the two germline ends. CDR3 residues: CASSPLQDTYEQYF. DNA for the CDR3: TGTGCCAGCTCACCACTCCAGGATACCTACGAGCAGTACTTC. Variable domain in full (rest from reference TRBV18 and TRBJ2-7): NAGVMQNPRHLVRRRGQEARLRCSPMKGHSHVYWYRQLPEEGLKFMVYLQKENIIDESGMPKERFSAEFPKEGPSILRIQQVVRGDSAAYFCASSPLQDTYEQYFGPGTRLTVT.

The chain has TRBV7-6 and TRBJ2-7; 12 bases map to TRBD2. After removal of 5 bases from V and 6 bases from J, the junction contained 11 bases not matched to a gene. Per the germline V gene, CDR1 is SGHVS and CDR2 is FNYEAQ. The CDR3 spans 16 residues. The CDR3 protein is CASSQTSGRRIAEQYF. In DNA form, the CDR3 reads TGTGCCAGCAGCCAGACTAGCGGGAGAAGAATCGCCGAGCAGTACTTC.

This sequence joins TRBV18 and TRBJ2-6; 7 nucleotides match TRBD2. Unmatched junction bases numbered 9, after V lost 1 base and J lost 0 bases. The CDR3 loop spans 19 amino acids. Germline CDR1 is KGHSH and CDR2 is LQKENI. The CDR3 is CASSPLLAPASSGANVLTF. CDR3 bases: TGTGCCAGCTCACCACTACTAGCGCCAGCTAGCTCTGGGGCCAACGTCCTGACTTTC. The whole variable domain, filled in from reference TRBV18 and TRBJ2-6, reads NAGVMQNPRHLVRRRGQEARLRCSPMKGHSHVYWYRQLPEEGLKFMVYLQKENIIDESGMPKERFSAEFPKEGPSILRIQQVVRGDSAAYFCASSPLLAPASSGANVLTFGAGSRLTVL.

J is TRBJ1-6 and V is TRBV3-1 (or the pseudogene TRBV3-2); D unresolved. The CDR3 covers 16 residues. Germline V CDR1 and CDR2: LGHDT, YNNKEL (reference sequence). Trimming took off 4 bases at V and 6 bases at J, with 16 bases between the two ends. CDR3 region: CASSPTRRVLNSPLHF. The CDR3 coding sequence is TGTGCCAGCAGCCCTACCAGGAGGGTTCTTAATTCACCCCTCCACTTT.

The chain employs TRBV7-2 and TRBJ2-7; 8 bases are a match to TRBD2. The CDR3 consists of 17 residues. Germline lookup yields CDR1 SGHTA and CDR2 FQGNSA. V lost 1 base and J lost 0; bases outside the gene matches: 8. The CDR3 DNA reads TGTGCCAGCAGCTTAGTAGGTAGCGGGGATCTCTCCTACGAGCAGTACTTC. It specifies CASSLVGSGDLSYEQYF.

The chain combines TRBV24-1 with TRBJ2-3; 8 nucleotides line up with TRBD1. V shed 7 bases and J 1 base; nucleotides not matched to a gene: 6. This CDR3 contains 15 residues. Germline V gives CDR1 KGHDR, CDR2 SFDVKD. In nucleotides, the CDR3 is TGTGCCACCAGCAAGAAACAGGGGGGCACAGATACGCAGTATTTT. Translation: CATSKKQGGTDTQYF.

This clone came up a few times. The junction does not match germline at one end; this may be a read error. The rearrangement joins TRBV6-5 to TRBJ2-7; 9 bases map to TRBD2. The CDR3 is 15 residues long. The germline V gene has CDR1 MNHEY and CDR2 SVGAGI. The CDR3 region is CASSTQVAGAYELYF. CDR3 bases: TGTGCCAGCAGTACCCAGGTAGCGGGAGCCTACGAGCTGTACTTC.

This clone was detected a few times. The chain carries TRBV29-1 and TRBJ1-5; TRBD1 aligns across 10 bases. V lost 6 bases, J lost 2 bases, and 10 bases stayed unmatched. The CDR3 is made up of 16 amino acids. Germline lookup yields CDR1 SQVTM and CDR2 ANQGSEA. CDR3 sequence reads: CSVTTGGASGNQPQHF. CDR3 in DNA: TGCAGCGTCACGACAGGGGGCGCTTCAGGCAATCAGCCCCAGCATTTT.